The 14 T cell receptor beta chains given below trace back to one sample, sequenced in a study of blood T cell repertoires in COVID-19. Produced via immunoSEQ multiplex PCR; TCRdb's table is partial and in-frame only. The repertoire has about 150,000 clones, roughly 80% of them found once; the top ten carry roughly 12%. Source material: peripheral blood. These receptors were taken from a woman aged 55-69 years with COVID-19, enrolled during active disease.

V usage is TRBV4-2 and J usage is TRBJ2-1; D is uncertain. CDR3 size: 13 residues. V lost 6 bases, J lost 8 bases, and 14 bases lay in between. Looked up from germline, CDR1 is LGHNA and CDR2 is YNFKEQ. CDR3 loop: CASSGSLRYEQFF. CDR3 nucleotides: TGTGCCAGCAGTGGTAGTCTTCGGTATGAGCAGTTCTTC.

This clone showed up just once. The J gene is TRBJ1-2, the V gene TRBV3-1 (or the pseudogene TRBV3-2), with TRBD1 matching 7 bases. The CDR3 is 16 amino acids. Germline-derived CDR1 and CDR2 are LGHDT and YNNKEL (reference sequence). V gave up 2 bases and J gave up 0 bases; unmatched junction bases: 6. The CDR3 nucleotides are TGTGCCAGCAGCCAACTACAGGGGTTTTCTAACTATGGCTACACCTTC. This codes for CASSQLQGFSNYGYTF.

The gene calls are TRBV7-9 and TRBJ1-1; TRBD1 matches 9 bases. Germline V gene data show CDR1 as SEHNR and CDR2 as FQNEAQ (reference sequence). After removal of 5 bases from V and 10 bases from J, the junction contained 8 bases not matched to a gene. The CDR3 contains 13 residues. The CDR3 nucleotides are TGTGCCAGCAGCCCGGGACAGGGCCCCGCAGCTTTCTTT. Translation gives CASSPGQGPAAFF.

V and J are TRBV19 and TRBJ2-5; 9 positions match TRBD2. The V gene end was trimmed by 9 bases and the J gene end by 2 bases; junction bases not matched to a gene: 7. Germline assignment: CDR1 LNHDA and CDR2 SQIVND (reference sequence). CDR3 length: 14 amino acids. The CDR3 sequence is CASGAGGMQETQYF. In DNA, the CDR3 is TGTGCCAGCGGAGCGGGGGGTATGCAAGAGACCCAGTACTTC.

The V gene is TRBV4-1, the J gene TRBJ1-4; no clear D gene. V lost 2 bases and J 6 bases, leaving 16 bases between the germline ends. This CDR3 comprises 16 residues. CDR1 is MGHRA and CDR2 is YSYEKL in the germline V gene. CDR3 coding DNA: TGCGCCAGCAGCCAATCACAAGGACTTTATGATGAAAAACTGTTTTTT. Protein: CASSQSQGLYDEKLFF.

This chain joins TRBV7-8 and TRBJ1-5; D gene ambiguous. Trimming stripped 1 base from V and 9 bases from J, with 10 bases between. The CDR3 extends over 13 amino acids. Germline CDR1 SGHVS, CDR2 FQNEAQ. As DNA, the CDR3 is TGTGCCAGCAGCTTAGACCAACCGGGGCCCCAGCATTTT. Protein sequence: CASSLDQPGPQHF.

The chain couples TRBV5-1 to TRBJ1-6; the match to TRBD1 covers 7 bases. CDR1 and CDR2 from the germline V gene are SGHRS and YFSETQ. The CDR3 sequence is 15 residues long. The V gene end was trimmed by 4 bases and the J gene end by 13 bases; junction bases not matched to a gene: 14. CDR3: CASSLGDSLTRPLHF. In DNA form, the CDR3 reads TGCGCCAGCAGCCTGGGGGACAGCTTGACTCGCCCCCTCCACTTT. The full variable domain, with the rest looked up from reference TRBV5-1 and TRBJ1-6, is KAGVTQTPRYLIKTRGQQVTLSCSPISGHRSVSWYQQTPGQGLQFLFEYFSETQRNKGNFPGRFSGRQFSNSRSEMNVSTLELGDSALYLCASSLGDSLTRPLHFGNGTRLTVT.

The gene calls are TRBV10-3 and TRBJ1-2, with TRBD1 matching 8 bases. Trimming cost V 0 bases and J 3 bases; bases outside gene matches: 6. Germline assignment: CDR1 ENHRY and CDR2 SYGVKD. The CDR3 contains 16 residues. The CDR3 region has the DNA TGTGCCATCAGTGAGTCCCCAGGGGGCGCTTACTATGGCTACACCTTC. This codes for CAISESPGGAYYGYTF.

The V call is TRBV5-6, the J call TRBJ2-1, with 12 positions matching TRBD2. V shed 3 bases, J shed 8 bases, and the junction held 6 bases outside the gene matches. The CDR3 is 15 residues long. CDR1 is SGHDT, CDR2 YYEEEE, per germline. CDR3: CASSSGLAGRDEQFF. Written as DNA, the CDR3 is TGTGCCAGCAGCTCGGGACTAGCGGGTAGGGATGAGCAGTTCTTC.

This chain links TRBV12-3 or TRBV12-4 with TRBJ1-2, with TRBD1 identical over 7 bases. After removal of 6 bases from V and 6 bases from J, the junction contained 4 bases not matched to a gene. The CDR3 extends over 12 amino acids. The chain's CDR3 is CASRLQGNGYTF. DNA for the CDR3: TGTGCCAGCAGATTACAGGGGAATGGCTACACCTTC.

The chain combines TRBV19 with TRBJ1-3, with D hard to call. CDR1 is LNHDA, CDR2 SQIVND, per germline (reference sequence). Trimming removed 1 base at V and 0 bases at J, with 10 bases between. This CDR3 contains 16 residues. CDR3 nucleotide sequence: TGTGCCAGTAGTATAGGATGGAGAAACTCTGGAAACACCATATATTTT. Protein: CASSIGWRNSGNTIYF. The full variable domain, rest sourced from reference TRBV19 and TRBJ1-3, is DGGITQSPKYLFRKEGQNVTLSCEQNLNHDAMYWYRQDPGQGLRLIYYSQIVNDFQKGDIAEGYSVSREKKESFPLTVTSAQKNPTAFYLCASSIGWRNSGNTIYFGEGSWLTVV.

DNA of the CDR3: TGTGCCAGCAGCTTGGAGGCGGTTGGCTCGGAAGCTTTCTTT. Translating gives CASSLEAVGSEAFF. The rearrangement links TRBV11-2 to TRBJ1-1, with unresolved D. This CDR3 has 14 amino acids. With 3 bases removed from V and 8 bases from J, the gap between germline ends came to 16 bases. Germline CDR1 reads SGHAT; CDR2 reads FQNNGV.

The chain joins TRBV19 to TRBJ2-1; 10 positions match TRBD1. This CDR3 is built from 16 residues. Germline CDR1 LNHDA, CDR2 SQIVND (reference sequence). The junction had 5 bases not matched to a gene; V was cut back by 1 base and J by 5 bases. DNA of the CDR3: TGTGCCAGTAGTATAGGGGGACAGGGGTACCACAATGAGCAGTTCTTC. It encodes CASSIGGQGYHNEQFF.

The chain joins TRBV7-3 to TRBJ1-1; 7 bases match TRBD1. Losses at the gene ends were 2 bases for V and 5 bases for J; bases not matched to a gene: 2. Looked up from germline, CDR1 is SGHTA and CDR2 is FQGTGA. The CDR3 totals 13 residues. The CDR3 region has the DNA TGTGCCAGCAGCTTAGGGACAGAGACTGAAGCTTTCTTT. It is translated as CASSLGTETEAFF.